This is a list of T cell receptor beta chains from one sample in a study of cytomegalovirus exposure and HLA in healthy donors. The protocol was immunoSEQ multiplex PCR, while the TCRdb copy is restricted to in-frame clones and leaves out a portion. The sample carries about 400,000 clones, around 86% recorded once. The specimen sequenced was PBMCs. These receptors were obtained from a woman aged 18-29 years in good health and CMV-seronegative. Both conserved end residues are part of each CDR3. The D gene is left open where the match is weak. Size is stated for part of the rows, as once, few or many counts, or as a class when the clone is expanded.

clone_size d_call j_call v_call cdr3_aa cdr3_nt
. . TRBJ2-7 TRBV5-6 CASSFWGGPVRYEQYF TGTGCCAGCAGCTTTTGGGGGGGGCCCGTCCGCTACGAGCAGTACTTC
once . TRBJ2-7 TRBV5-4 CASERNNEQYF TGTGCCAGCGAGCGGAACAACGAGCAGTACTTC
. TRBD2 TRBJ2-3 TRBV14 CASSQGLVTDTQYF TGTGCCAGCAGCCAGGGACTAGTTACAGATACGCAGTATTTT
. TRBD2 TRBJ2-1 TRBV4-1 CASSHLGGLAGGMTGNEQFF TGCGCCAGCAGCCATTTAGGAGGACTAGCGGGAGGGATGACGGGGAATGAGCAGTTCTTC
. . TRBJ1-1 TRBV5-4 CASSGSTGIRNTEAFF TGTGCCAGCAGCGGATCTACAGGGATTAGGAACACTGAAGCTTTCTTT
few TRBD1 TRBJ2-7 TRBV4-2 CASSQQDRGPYEQYF TGTGCCAGCAGCCAACAGGACAGGGGCCCCTACGAGCAGTACTTC
few . TRBJ2-2 TRBV5-6 CASSLVGYSTGELFF TGTGCCAGCAGCTTGGTAGGATACAGCACCGGGGAGCTGTTTTTT
. . TRBJ2-7 TRBV28 CASRYSGVASAPNEQYF TGTGCCAGCAGGTATTCGGGGGTGGCTAGCGCCCCCAACGAGCAGTACTTC
once . TRBJ2-3 TRBV7-6 CASSILEYPTDTQYF TGTGCCAGCAGCATCCTAGAATACCCCACAGATACGCAGTATTTT
. . TRBJ2-3 TRBV28 CASSPPRDTQYF TGTGCCAGCAGTCCCCCCCGGGATACGCAGTATTTT
. . TRBJ2-1 TRBV5-1 CASSPAPALASDEQFF TGCGCCAGCAGCCCGGCCCCGGCCCTAGCATCCGATGAGCAGTTCTTC
. TRBD2 TRBJ2-1 TRBV27 CASSFGGNEQFF TGTGCCAGCAGTTTCGGGGGGAATGAGCAGTTCTTC
. TRBD1 TRBJ1-2 TRBV5-1 CASSPQGGGYTF TGCGCCAGCAGCCCACAGGGGGGTGGCTACACCTTC
. . TRBJ2-1 TRBV15 CATSREAGQYNEQFF TGTGCCACCAGCAGAGAGGCGGGACAGTACAATGAGCAGTTCTTC
. TRBD1 TRBJ1-6 TRBV30 CAWAGQGNSPLHF TGTGCCTGGGCGGGACAGGGGAATTCACCCCTCCACTTT
. TRBD1 TRBJ1-6 TRBV2 CASSERGPGPLHF TGTGCCAGCAGTGAGAGGGGGCCAGGTCCCCTCCACTTT
. . TRBJ2-1 TRBV11-2 CASSLYRDYNEQFF TGTGCCAGCAGCCTATACAGGGACTACAATGAGCAGTTCTTC
. TRBD1 TRBJ1-1 TRBV18 CASSNRGDTEAFF TGTGCCAGCTCAAACAGGGGAGATACTGAAGCTTTCTTT
. TRBD1 TRBJ2-7 TRBV7-6 CASRPDRDIEQYF TGTGCCAGCAGGCCGGACAGGGACATCGAGCAGTACTTC
. . TRBJ2-2 TRBV6-1 CASNRLMDTGELFF TGTGCCAGCAACCGGTTGATGGACACCGGGGAGCTGTTTTTT
. . TRBJ2-3 TRBV6-4 CASSELDDTQYF TGTGCCAGCAGTGAACTCGATGATACGCAGTATTTT
. . TRBJ2-7 TRBV28 CASSLLSGYEQYF TGTGCCAGCAGTTTATTAAGCGGTTACGAGCAGTACTTC
few . TRBJ1-2 TRBV7-8 CASRGANYGYTF TGTGCCAGCCGGGGGGCGAACTATGGCTACACCTTC
. . TRBJ2-7 TRBV28 CASISGVVLDEQYF TGTGCCAGCATCTCAGGGGTAGTTCTGGACGAGCAGTACTTC
. . TRBJ1-1 TRBV7-9 CASSESGKRNTEAFF TGTGCCAGCAGCGAGAGCGGAAAGCGGAACACTGAAGCTTTCTTT
. . TRBJ1-2 TRBV7-9 CASSLAMRSSVNDYTF TGTGCCAGCAGCTTAGCTATGAGATCGTCGGTTAATGACTACACCTTC
once TRBD1 TRBJ1-3 TRBV5-1 CASSPQGDSGNTIYF TGCGCCAGCAGCCCACAGGGGGACTCTGGAAACACCATATATTTT
. . TRBJ2-3 TRBV5-1 CASSWDMRTDTQYF TGCGCCAGCAGCTGGGACATGAGGACAGATACGCAGTATTTT
. . TRBJ2-7 TRBV2 CASRAGSPGEQYF TGTGCCAGCAGGGCAGGGTCCCCCGGGGAGCAGTACTTC
. . TRBJ2-5 TRBV30 CASDQGYQETQYF TGTGCCTCCGACCAGGGGTACCAAGAGACCCAGTACTTC
. TRBD2 TRBJ2-1 TRBV28 CASSLIGTSGTRAGQFF TGTGCCAGCAGTCTCATCGGGACTAGCGGGACCCGGGCGGGGCAGTTCTTC
. . TRBJ2-2 TRBV9 CASSGGPNTGELFF TGTGCCAGCAGCGGAGGGCCGAACACCGGGGAGCTGTTTTTT
few TRBD1 TRBJ2-5 TRBV2 CASNRQGRQETQYF TGTGCCAGCAACCGACAGGGGCGTCAAGAGACCCAGTACTTC
. . TRBJ1-2 TRBV27 CASSLSVTGNYGYTF TGTGCCAGCAGTTTATCGGTAACAGGGAACTATGGCTACACCTTC
. . TRBJ2-3 TRBV28 CASNLAGGGPDTQYF TGTGCCAGCAATCTAGCTGGCGGGGGCCCCGATACGCAGTATTTT
. . TRBJ2-3 TRBV5-1 CATGYRDFTDTQYF TGCGCCACCGGTTACAGGGATTTCACAGATACGCAGTATTTT
once . TRBJ2-6 TRBV7-9 CASSLAGSSGANVLTF TGTGCCAGCAGCTTAGCTGGGAGCTCTGGGGCCAACGTCCTGACTTTC
once . TRBJ2-3 TRBV5-1 CASSRGGTGGADTQYF TGCGCCAGCAGTCGGGGAGGGACAGGCGGGGCAGATACGCAGTATTTT
. . TRBJ1-6 TRBV4-2 CASSQDSGGNSPLHF TGTGCCAGCAGCCAAGATTCGGGGGGTAATTCACCCCTCCACTTT
. . TRBJ1-6 TRBV15 CATRPRTADNSPLHF TGTGCCACCAGACCGAGGACAGCTGACAATTCACCCCTCCACTTT
. . TRBJ1-4 TRBV5-1 CASSLRGSNEKLFF TGCGCCAGCAGCTTAAGGGGAAGTAATGAAAAACTGTTTTTT
. . TRBJ2-7 TRBV9 CASGSGGEQYF TGTGCCAGCGGCTCAGGTGGCGAGCAGTACTTC
. TRBD1 TRBJ2-7 TRBV7-9 CASSFRDSLCF TGTGCCAGCAGCTTCCGGGACAGCCTTTGCTTC
. TRBD2 TRBJ2-2 TRBV5-6 CASSLRTSGRASGELFF TGTGCCAGCAGCCTCCGGACTAGCGGGAGGGCGAGCGGGGAGCTGTTTTTT
once . TRBJ1-1 TRBV28 CASSLRGGQGEAFF TGTGCCAGCAGTTTGAGGGGGGGACAAGGGGAAGCTTTCTTT
. . TRBJ1-5 TRBV28 CASSRTGNQPQHF TGTGCCAGCAGTAGGACAGGCAATCAGCCCCAGCATTTT
. . TRBJ2-1 TRBV6-1 CASSEEGLVYNEQFF TGTGCCAGCAGTGAAGAGGGGTTGGTCTACAATGAGCAGTTCTTC
few . TRBJ1-5 TRBV7-8 CASSYLQGYSNQPQHF TGTGCCAGCAGCTACCTACAGGGTTATAGCAATCAGCCCCAGCATTTT
. TRBD1 TRBJ1-5 TRBV7-8 CASSSRDRGGQPQHF TGTGCCAGCAGCTCGCGGGACAGGGGAGGCCAGCCCCAGCATTTT